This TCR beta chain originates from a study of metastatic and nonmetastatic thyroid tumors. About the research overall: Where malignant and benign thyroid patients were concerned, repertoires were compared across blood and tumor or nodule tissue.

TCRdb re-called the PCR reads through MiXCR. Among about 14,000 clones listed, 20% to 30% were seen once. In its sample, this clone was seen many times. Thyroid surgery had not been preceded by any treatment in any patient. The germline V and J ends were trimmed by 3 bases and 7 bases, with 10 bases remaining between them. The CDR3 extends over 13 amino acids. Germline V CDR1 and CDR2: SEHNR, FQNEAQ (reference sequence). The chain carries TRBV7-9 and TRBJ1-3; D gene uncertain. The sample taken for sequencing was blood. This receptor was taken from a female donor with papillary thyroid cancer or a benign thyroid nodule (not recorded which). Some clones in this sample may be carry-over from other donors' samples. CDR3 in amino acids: CASSFEGWNTIYF. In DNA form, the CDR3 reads TGTGCCAGCAGCTTCGAGGGTTGGAACACCATATATTTT.